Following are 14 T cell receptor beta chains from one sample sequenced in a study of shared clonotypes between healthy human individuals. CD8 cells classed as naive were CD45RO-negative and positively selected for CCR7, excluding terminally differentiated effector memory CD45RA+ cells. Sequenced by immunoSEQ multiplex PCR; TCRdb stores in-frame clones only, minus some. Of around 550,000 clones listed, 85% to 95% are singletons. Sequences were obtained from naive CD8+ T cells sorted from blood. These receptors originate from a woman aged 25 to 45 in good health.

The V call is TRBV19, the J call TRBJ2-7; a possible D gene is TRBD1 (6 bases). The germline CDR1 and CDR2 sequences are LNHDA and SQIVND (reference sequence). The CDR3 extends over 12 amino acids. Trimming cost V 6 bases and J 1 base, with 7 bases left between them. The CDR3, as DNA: TGTGCCAGTAGGGGGGCATCCTACGAGCAGTACTTC. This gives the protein CASRGASYEQYF.

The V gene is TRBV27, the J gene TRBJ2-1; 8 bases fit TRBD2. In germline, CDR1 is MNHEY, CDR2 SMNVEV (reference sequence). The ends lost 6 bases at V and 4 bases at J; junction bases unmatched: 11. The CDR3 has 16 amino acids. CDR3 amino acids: CASSFPAAGAYNEQFF. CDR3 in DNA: TGTGCCAGCAGCTTCCCCGCAGCGGGAGCGTACAATGAGCAGTTCTTC.

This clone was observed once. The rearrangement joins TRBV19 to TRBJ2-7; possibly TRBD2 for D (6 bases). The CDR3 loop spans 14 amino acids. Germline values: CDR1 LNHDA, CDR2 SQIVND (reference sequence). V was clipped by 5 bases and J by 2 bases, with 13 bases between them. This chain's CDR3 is CASSALARTYEQYF. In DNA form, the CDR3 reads TGTGCCAGTAGTGCGCTAGCGCGAACCTACGAGCAGTACTTC.

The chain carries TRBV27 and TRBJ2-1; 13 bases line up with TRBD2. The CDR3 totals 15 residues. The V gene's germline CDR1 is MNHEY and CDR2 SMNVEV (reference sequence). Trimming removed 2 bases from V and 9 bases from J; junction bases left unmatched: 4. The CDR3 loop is CASSLGTSGISEQFF. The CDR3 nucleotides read TGTGCCAGCAGTTTAGGGACTAGCGGGATAAGTGAGCAGTTCTTC.

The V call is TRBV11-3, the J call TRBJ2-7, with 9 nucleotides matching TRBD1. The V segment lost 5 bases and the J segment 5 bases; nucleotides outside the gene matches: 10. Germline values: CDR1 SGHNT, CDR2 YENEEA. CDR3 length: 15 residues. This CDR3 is CASSARDRAFDEQYF. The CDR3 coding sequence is TGTGCCAGCAGCGCCCGGGACAGGGCCTTCGACGAGCAGTACTTC.

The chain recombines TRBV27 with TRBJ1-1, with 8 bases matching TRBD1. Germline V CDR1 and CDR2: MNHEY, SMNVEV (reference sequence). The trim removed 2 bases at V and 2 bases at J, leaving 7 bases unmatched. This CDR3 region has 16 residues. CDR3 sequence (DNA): TGTGCCAGCAGTTTACGGCAGGGGGCGTCCAACACTGAAGCTTTCTTT. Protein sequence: CASSLRQGASNTEAFF.

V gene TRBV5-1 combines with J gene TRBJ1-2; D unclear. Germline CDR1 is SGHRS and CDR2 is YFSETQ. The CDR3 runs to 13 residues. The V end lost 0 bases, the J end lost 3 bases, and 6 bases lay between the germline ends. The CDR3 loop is CASSLAPHYGYTF. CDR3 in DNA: TGCGCCAGCAGCTTGGCCCCGCACTATGGCTACACCTTC.

This chain's CDR3 is CASSFRVLDYEQYF. CDR3 in DNA: TGTGCCAGCAGTTTTAGGGTTTTGGACTACGAGCAGTACTTC. V usage is TRBV28 and J usage is TRBJ2-7; D not certain. With 3 bases removed from V and 3 bases from J, the gap between germline ends came to 12 bases. The CDR3 length is 14 residues. CDR1 is MDHEN, CDR2 SYDVKM, per germline.

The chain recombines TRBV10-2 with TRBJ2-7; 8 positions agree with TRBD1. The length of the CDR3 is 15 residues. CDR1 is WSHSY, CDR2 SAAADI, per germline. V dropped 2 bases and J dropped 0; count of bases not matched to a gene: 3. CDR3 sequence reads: CASSEVGTGSYEQYF. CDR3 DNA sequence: TGCGCCAGCAGTGAGGTGGGGACAGGCTCCTACGAGCAGTACTTC.

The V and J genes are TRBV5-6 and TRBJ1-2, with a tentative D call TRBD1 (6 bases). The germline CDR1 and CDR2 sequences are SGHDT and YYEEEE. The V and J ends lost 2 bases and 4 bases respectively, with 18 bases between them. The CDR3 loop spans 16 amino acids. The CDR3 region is CASSFSPGDWVYGYTF. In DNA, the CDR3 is TGTGCCAGCAGCTTCAGTCCAGGGGATTGGGTCTATGGCTACACCTTC.

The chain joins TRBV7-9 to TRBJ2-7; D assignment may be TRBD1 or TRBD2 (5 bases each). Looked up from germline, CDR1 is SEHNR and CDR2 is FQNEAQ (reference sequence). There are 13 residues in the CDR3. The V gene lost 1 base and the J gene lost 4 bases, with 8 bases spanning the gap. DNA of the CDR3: TGTGCCAGCAGCTTAGGGGGGAGATACGAGCAGTACTTC. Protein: CASSLGGRYEQYF.

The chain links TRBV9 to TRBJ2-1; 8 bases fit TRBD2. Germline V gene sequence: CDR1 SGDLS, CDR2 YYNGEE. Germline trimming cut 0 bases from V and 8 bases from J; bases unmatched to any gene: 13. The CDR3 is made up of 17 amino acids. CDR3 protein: CASSVGIAGIPQYEQFF. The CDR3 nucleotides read TGTGCCAGCAGCGTAGGGATAGCGGGAATCCCCCAATATGAGCAGTTCTTC.

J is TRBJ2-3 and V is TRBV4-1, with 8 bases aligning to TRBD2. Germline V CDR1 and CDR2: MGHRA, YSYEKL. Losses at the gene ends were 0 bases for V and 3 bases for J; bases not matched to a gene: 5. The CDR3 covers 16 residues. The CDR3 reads CASSQDTSGGTDTQYF. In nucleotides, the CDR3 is TGCGCCAGCAGCCAAGATACTAGCGGAGGAACAGATACGCAGTATTTT.

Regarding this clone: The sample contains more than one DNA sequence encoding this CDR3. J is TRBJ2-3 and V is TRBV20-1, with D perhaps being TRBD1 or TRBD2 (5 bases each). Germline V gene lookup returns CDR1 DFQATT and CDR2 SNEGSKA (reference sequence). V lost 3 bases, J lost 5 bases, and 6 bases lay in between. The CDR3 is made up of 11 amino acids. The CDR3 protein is CSARGVDTQYF. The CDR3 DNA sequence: TGCAGTGCTAGGGGGGTAGATACGCAGTATTTT.